This TCR beta chain was sequenced in a study of Ad26.COV2.S vaccination and SARS-CoV-2 variants (dated by TCRdb to about 2021). With respect to the entire study: Donors in the vaccine arm were drawn from COV1001, a multicentre, randomized, double-blind, placebo-controlled phase I-IIa trial testing Ad26.COV2.S in healthy adults. Ad26.COV2.S was given intramuscularly at 5x10^10 or 1x10^11 viral particles, as a single shot or as two shots 56 days apart. TCRbeta repertoire sequencing served as the tool for gauging how specific and how broad the SARS-CoV-2-reactive T cell receptors were following Ad26.COV2.S vaccination. A total of 32 samples were included in the TCR-sequenced set, comprising around 19 Ad26.COV2.S vaccine recipients, 5 placebo recipients and 8 SARS-CoV-2 convalescent individuals. Participants in the trial were split at random into five groups of five each, receiving low-dose or high-dose Ad26.COV2.S once or twice, or else placebo on both occasions. Investigators did not know the trial group allocation while performing experiments and assessing outcomes.

The intended sense of this specimen's treatment or condition label: around 19 received Ad26.COV2.S at low or high dose, single or two shots; 5 received placebo; per-sample allocation not given. For vaccine and placebo recipients, the sequenced repertoires came from samples collected on day 63 after the first injection. Cohort 1b enrolled around 23 adults aged 18-55 years at a single site in Boston, USA, between 29 July and 7 August 2020. Ad26.COV2.S was a replication-incompetent adenovirus type 26 vector that expressed a prefusion-stabilized SARS-CoV-2 spike protein derived from the original Wuhan strain. The immunoSEQ Assay was used to sequence TCRbeta CDR3 regions. After extraction, genomic DNA underwent amplification by bias-controlled multiplex PCR, followed by high-throughput sequencing. Turning to the authors' computational methods: To quantify the absolute abundance of every unique TCRbeta CDR3 region, sequences were collapsed and filtered. T cell fraction was estimated by normalization of TCRbeta template counts to usable DNA, with usable DNA being measured through amplification of reference genes present in all nucleated cells. Repertoire TCRs were annotated as SARS-CoV-2-specific by exact matching of V gene, CDR3 amino acid sequence and J gene to a known reactive TCR set. The reference SARS-CoV-2 TCR set was derived from MIRA and filtered for enrichment in COVID-19-positive ImmuneCODE repertoires, a step that removed public or cross-reactive TCRs. Based on the MIRA antigens, annotated TCRs were further analysed at the level of specific ORF or position within ORF. Breadth was defined as annotated unique rearrangements over total unique productive rearrangements; depth was the summed frequency of those rearrangements. Group comparisons of TCR breadth used two-sided Wilcoxon rank-sum tests. TCRdb mirrors the immuneACCESS table, restricted to in-frame sequences. Some clones are absent from its copies; in checked studies, under half trace to an unresolved V gene, and the reason for the others is unknown. That table is the source of V, J and clone size, and D and trimming were worked out from the DNA. The sample data list about 440,000 clones, and around 90% of these were observed just once. The ten largest clones add up to 9.5% to 15% of the sample.

Trimming takes 5 bases from V and 4 bases from J, and the germline ends sit 17 bases apart. The CDR3 holds 15 amino acids from the cysteine to the phenylalanine. Only the CDR3 region is kept as DNA, spanning 45 bases read in frame from base 1. For CDR1 and CDR2, the germline V gene (reference sequence) lists MNHEY and SMNVEV. Comments on this clone: Its antigen is still unknown. Base-call qualities are not available, and no considerably larger clone is one nucleotide away.

What the authors observed across the whole study: Compared with placebo recipients, Ad26.COV2.S recipients showed higher spike-specific TCR breadth (P = 0.0014). After vaccination, substantial breadth of spike-specific CD8+ and CD4+ T cell responses was reported. Comparing responses between vaccine doses or regimens was not something the study was powered to do. It was noted by the authors that total T cell responses may have been underestimated by the TCR breadth and depth analyses. Comparable non-spike TCR breadth was observed between vaccine and placebo recipients, consistent with only spike being contained in the vaccine.

Sequenced material: peripheral blood, taken in a trial of Ad26.COV2.S vaccine versus placebo. The chain uses TRBV27 and TRBJ1-2, and possibly TRBD1, on 6 matching bases. This TCR was recovered from a person aged 18-65 years who received the Ad26.COV2.S COVID-19 vaccine or a placebo. CDR3 sequence: CASSLSPPTGYGYTF. The DNA reads as follows: TGTGCCAGCAGTCTCTCCCCCCCGACAGGCTATGGCTACACCTTC.